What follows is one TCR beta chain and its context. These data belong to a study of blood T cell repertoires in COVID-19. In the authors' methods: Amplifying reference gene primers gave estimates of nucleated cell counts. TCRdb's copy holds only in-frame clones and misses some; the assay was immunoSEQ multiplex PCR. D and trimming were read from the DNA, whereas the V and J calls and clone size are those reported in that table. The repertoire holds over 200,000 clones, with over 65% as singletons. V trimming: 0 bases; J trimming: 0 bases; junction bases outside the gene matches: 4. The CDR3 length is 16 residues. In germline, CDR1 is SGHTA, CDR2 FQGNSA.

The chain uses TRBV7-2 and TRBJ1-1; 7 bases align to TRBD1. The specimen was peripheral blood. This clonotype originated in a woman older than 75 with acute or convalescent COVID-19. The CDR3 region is CASSLAGGGVNTEAFF. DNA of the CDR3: TGTGCCAGCAGCTTAGCAGGGGGCGGTGTGAACACTGAAGCTTTCTTT.